The 29 T cell receptor beta chains reported below all come from one sample, sequenced in a study of blood T cell repertoires in COVID-19. Measured with immunoSEQ multiplex PCR; TCRdb has only the in-frame clones, and not every one. The sample shows around 55,000 clones, about nine tenths of them seen only once. The specimen was peripheral blood. These receptors all stem from a man in his sixties with acute or convalescent COVID-19.

This clone was seen just once. The J gene is TRBJ1-2, the V gene TRBV2; D unclear. Germline V CDR1 and CDR2: SNHLY, FYNNEI. Trimming left V 3 bases short and J 2 bases short, with 10 bases between. This CDR3 region has 14 residues. CDR3 sequence (DNA): TGTGCCAGCAGTGATAGACACCAGAACTATGGCTACACCTTC. Translated: CASSDRHQNYGYTF.

The rearrangement joins TRBV6-6 to TRBJ1-1; TRBD1 is a possible D gene (6 bases). Germline CDR1 and CDR2: MNHNY and SVGAGI (reference sequence). The CDR3 extends over 13 amino acids. V gave up 4 bases and J gave up 9 bases, with 15 bases separating them. The CDR3 DNA sequence: TGTGCCAGCAGTTCCTCGGACCAGGGGCAAGCTTTCTTT. It yields the protein CASSSSDQGQAFF.

This clone was picked up one time. V usage is TRBV7-3 and J usage is TRBJ1-6; D is possibly TRBD1 (6 bases). Trimming removed 6 bases from V and 10 bases from J, with 19 bases in between. The CDR3 totals 15 residues. Germline V gene lookup returns CDR1 SGHTA and CDR2 FQGTGA. DNA for the CDR3: TGTGCCAGCAGTCTTAGGGCCAGGGGAGAGTCACCCCTCCACTTT. Protein: CASSLRARGESPLHF.

The chain combines TRBV5-1 with TRBJ2-7; 7 nucleotides agree with TRBD2. The CDR3 length is 16 residues. J lost 3 bases, V lost 4 bases, and 13 bases had no gene match. CDR1 and CDR2 from the germline V gene are SGHRS and YFSETQ. The CDR3 sequence is CASSPWGGAGVYEQYF. The CDR3 nucleotides are TGCGCCAGCAGCCCCTGGGGTGGGGCGGGAGTCTACGAGCAGTACTTC.

This clone was counted once. CDR3 nucleotide sequence: TGTGCCAGCAGTTTACGACTAGCGGGAGCAGATACGCAGTATTTT. Translation gives CASSLRLAGADTQYF. The chain joins TRBV27 to TRBJ2-3; 12 nucleotides align to TRBD2. With 2 bases clipped from V and 4 bases from J, the junction kept 1 base outside the gene matches. The CDR3 totals 15 residues. Germline CDR1 and CDR2: MNHEY and SMNVEV (reference sequence).

This clone has just one count. The V and J genes are TRBV11-2 and TRBJ2-1; D unclear. Trimming left V 2 bases short and J 0 bases short, with 11 bases between. Germline V gene lookup returns CDR1 SGHAT and CDR2 FQNNGV. CDR3 size: 16 residues. DNA for the CDR3: TGTGCCAGCAGCTTACAAATTTCTAGCTCCTACAATGAGCAGTTCTTC. Protein sequence: CASSLQISSSYNEQFF.

The chain links TRBV30 to TRBJ2-5, with a tentative D call TRBD1 (5 bases). The CDR3 loop spans 15 amino acids. The ends were cut back, 3 bases at V and 2 bases at J, with 16 bases in the middle. Germline loops: CDR1 GTSNPN, CDR2 SVGIG (reference sequence). CDR3 sequence reads: CAWRRGAGMQETQYF. CDR3 bases: TGTGCCTGGAGGCGAGGAGCAGGGATGCAAGAGACCCAGTACTTC.

The chain carries TRBV6-5 and TRBJ2-7, with D maybe TRBD2 (5 bases). Germline V lookup: CDR1 MNHEY, CDR2 SVGAGI. V lost 2 bases, J lost 0 bases, and 14 bases lay in between. The CDR3 covers 16 residues. The CDR3 sequence is CASSYGQRMSSYEQYF. In nucleotides, the CDR3 is TGTGCCAGCAGTTACGGCCAGCGGATGAGCTCCTACGAGCAGTACTTC.

Comment on this clone: Other DNA sequences within the sample encode an identical CDR3. This chain joins TRBV7-3 and TRBJ2-7; the D gene is possibly TRBD1 (5 bases). Trimming took off 6 bases at V and 2 bases at J, with 11 bases between the two ends. This CDR3 comprises 13 residues. Looked up from germline, CDR1 is SGHTA and CDR2 is FQGTGA. The CDR3 protein is CASSTGAAYEQYF. The CDR3 DNA reads TGTGCCAGCAGTACAGGAGCAGCCTACGAGCAGTACTTC.

A few counts support this clone. The rearrangement links TRBV27 to TRBJ2-1, with a possible D match to TRBD2 (7 bases). Germline loops: CDR1 MNHEY, CDR2 SMNVEV (reference sequence). This CDR3 is built from 19 residues. V lost 2 bases to trimming and J lost 0 bases, with 20 bases between them. In nucleotides, the CDR3 is TGTGCCAGCAGTTTACCGGGGGCGGGAGCCCTTAGCTCCTACAATGAGCAGTTCTTC. The encoded protein is CASSLPGAGALSSYNEQFF.

The chain links TRBV4-1 to TRBJ1-1, with no clear D. CDR1 and CDR2 (germline): MGHRA, YSYEKL. CDR3 size: 13 residues. Deletions cut 6 bases from V and 4 bases from J, with 12 bases between. The CDR3 DNA reads as TGCGCCAGCAGGTGGACTCTACGCACTGAAGCTTTCTTT. As protein: CASRWTLRTEAFF.

This clone was found a few times. V gene TRBV19 combines with J gene TRBJ1-1; no definite D call. The CDR3 loop spans 18 amino acids. Germline V lookup: CDR1 LNHDA, CDR2 SQIVND (reference sequence). V lost 0 bases to trimming and J lost 2 bases, with 19 bases between them. The CDR3 loop is CASSIDLYSGAGNTEAFF. The CDR3, as DNA: TGTGCCAGTAGTATAGATCTCTACTCGGGCGCGGGCAACACTGAAGCTTTCTTT.

V is TRBV27 and J is TRBJ2-1; no firm D call. The germline gives CDR1 MNHEY, CDR2 SMNVEV (reference sequence). V lost 2 bases, J lost 5 bases, and 4 bases lay in between. The CDR3 has 12 amino acids. The CDR3 sequence is CASSLQNNEQFF. As DNA, the CDR3 is TGTGCCAGCAGTTTACAAAACAATGAGCAGTTCTTC.

The rearrangement joins TRBV12-5 to TRBJ2-7; TRBD1 might be the D (6 bases). V lost 8 bases to trimming and J lost 3 bases, with 17 bases between them. From germline, CDR1 is LGHNT and CDR2 FRNRAP. The CDR3 consists of 14 residues. CDR3 in amino acids: CASTLDRPDYEQYF. The DNA for the CDR3 is TGTGCTAGTACCCTGGACAGACCCGACTACGAGCAGTACTTC.

The chain couples TRBV30 to TRBJ2-7; possibly TRBD2 for D (6 bases). The CDR3 loop spans 15 amino acids. Germline CDR1 and CDR2: GTSNPN and SVGIG (reference sequence). The V gene lost 4 bases and the J gene lost 0 bases, with 16 bases spanning the gap. CDR3 bases: TGTGCCTGGACCTCCCGGAGGGGCGACTCCTACGAGCAGTACTTC. Its translation: CAWTSRRGDSYEQYF.

This clone has more than one count but fewer than ten. The chain links TRBV19 to TRBJ1-6; TRBD1 might be the D (5 bases). Germline assignment: CDR1 LNHDA and CDR2 SQIVND (reference sequence). V gave up 5 bases and J gave up 10 bases, with 12 bases separating them. This CDR3 region has 13 residues. The CDR3 DNA reads as TGTGCCAGTAGTTTCTTAGGGGAATCACCCCTCCACTTT. It yields the protein CASSFLGESPLHF.

In its sample, this clone was seen once. The V call is TRBV6-5, the J call TRBJ1-1; TRBD1 matches 10 bases. Germline V gene data show CDR1 as MNHEY and CDR2 as SVGAGI. The CDR3 consists of 14 residues. Germline trimming cut 8 bases from V and 5 bases from J; bases unmatched to any gene: 8. The CDR3: CASRRDRGETEAFF. The CDR3 DNA reads as TGTGCCAGCCGTCGGGACAGGGGTGAGACTGAAGCTTTCTTT.

This clone was picked up one time. The chain has TRBV6-2 or TRBV6-3 and TRBJ2-7, with 10 bases identical to TRBD2. The germline gives CDR1 MNHEY, CDR2 SVGEGT. The CDR3 length is 14 residues. J gave up 9 bases and V 4 bases, and 9 bases lay outside the gene matches. The CDR3 reads CASSSTSGNAGQYF. In DNA form, the CDR3 reads TGTGCCAGCAGTTCCACTAGCGGGAATGCGGGGCAGTACTTC.

This clone was seen only a few times. The V call is TRBV28, the J call TRBJ1-5; D is undetermined. Germline CDR1 reads MDHEN; CDR2 reads SYDVKM. This CDR3 region has 17 residues. The germline V and J ends were trimmed by 4 bases and 0 bases, with 16 bases remaining between them. The CDR3 loop reads CASSSVTGEFSNQPQHF. The CDR3 coding sequence is TGTGCCAGCAGTTCCGTGACGGGAGAGTTTAGCAATCAGCCCCAGCATTTT.

The chain employs TRBV21-1 and TRBJ1-1; TRBD1, as called in the table, went unchecked against the DNA. TRBV21-1 is termed a pseudogene. The CDR3 is 11 amino acids. Written as DNA, the CDR3 is TGTGCCAGCATTAGACGGTTACAGTCTTTCTTT. Protein: CASIRRLQSFF.

In its sample, this clone was seen once. This chain connects TRBV19 to TRBJ2-3; D may be TRBD1 (6 bases). Trimming cost V 6 bases and J 1 base, with 14 bases left between them. CDR1 and CDR2 from the germline V gene are LNHDA and SQIVND (reference sequence). The CDR3 loop spans 15 amino acids. This CDR3 is CASRWGPYGTDTQYF. Here the CDR3 DNA reads TGTGCCAGTAGATGGGGGCCGTATGGCACAGATACGCAGTATTTT. The variable domain in full, with the rest retrieved from reference TRBV19 and TRBJ2-3, is DGGITQSPKYLFRKEGQNVTLSCEQNLNHDAMYWYRQDPGQGLRLIYYSQIVNDFQKGDIAEGYSVSREKKESFPLTVTSAQKNPTAFYLCASRWGPYGTDTQYFGPGTRLTVL.

The chain employs TRBV7-9 and TRBJ2-5; 9 bases line up with TRBD1. The CDR3 length is 15 residues. Germline V lookup: CDR1 SEHNR, CDR2 FQNEAQ (reference sequence). V shed 4 bases, J shed 2 bases, and the junction held 5 bases outside the gene matches. CDR3 in DNA: TGTGCCAGCAGCTGGGGACAGGGTGAACAAGAGACCCAGTACTTC. Its translation: CASSWGQGEQETQYF.

The rearrangement uses TRBV15 and TRBJ1-5; D uncertain. The germline CDR1 and CDR2 sequences are LNHNV and YYDKDF (reference sequence). The CDR3 contains 16 residues. Trimming took off 4 bases at V and 3 bases at J, with 16 bases between the two ends. Here the CDR3 reads CATSTSIPIDNQPQHF. The CDR3 DNA reads TGTGCCACCAGCACCTCAATCCCTATCGACAATCAGCCCCAGCATTTT. Full variable domain (remainder filled in from reference TRBV15 and TRBJ1-5): DAMVIQNPRYQVTQFGKPVTLSCSQTLNHNVMYWYQQKSSQAPKLLFHYYDKDFNNEADTPDNFQSRRPNTSFCFLDIRSPGLGDTAMYLCATSTSIPIDNQPQHFGDGTRLSIL.

Here the CDR3 reads CASSNTPGQGLETQYF. The CDR3 DNA reads TGTGCCAGTAGTAACACACCGGGACAGGGCCTGGAGACCCAGTACTTC. The chain carries TRBV19 and TRBJ2-5; 9 positions match TRBD1. Germline lookup yields CDR1 LNHDA and CDR2 SQIVND (reference sequence). The CDR3 has 16 residues. V dropped 4 bases and J dropped 5; count of bases not matched to a gene: 11. Filled out from reference TRBV19 and TRBJ2-5, the complete variable domain reads DGGITQSPKYLFRKEGQNVTLSCEQNLNHDAMYWYRQDPGQGLRLIYYSQIVNDFQKGDIAEGYSVSREKKESFPLTVTSAQKNPTAFYLCASSNTPGQGLETQYFGPGTRLLVL.

This clone appeared a single time. The chain couples TRBV6-2 or TRBV6-3 to TRBJ2-1; tentatively, D is TRBD2 (5 bases). There are 15 residues in the CDR3. Germline lookup yields CDR1 MNHEY and CDR2 SVGEGT. V gave up 4 bases and J gave up 7 bases, with 17 bases separating them. The CDR3 DNA reads TGTGCCAGCAGTTCCCAATGGGGAGAGTATAATGAGCAGTTCTTC. Amino acid sequence: CASSSQWGEYNEQFF.

V usage is TRBV28 and J usage is TRBJ1-6, with 7 bases that match TRBD1. CDR3 size: 16 residues. In germline, CDR1 is MDHEN, CDR2 SYDVKM. V trimming: 6 bases; J trimming: 4 bases; junction bases outside the gene matches: 9. This CDR3 is CASSPPEQGYNSPLHF. DNA for the CDR3: TGTGCCAGCAGCCCCCCCGAACAGGGGTATAATTCACCCCTCCACTTT.

The gene calls are TRBV7-2 and TRBJ2-5; 7 bases are a match to TRBD2. Germline V gene data show CDR1 as SGHTA and CDR2 as FQGNSA. The CDR3 is 13 amino acids. The ends lost 8 bases at V and 2 bases at J; junction bases unmatched: 5. DNA for the CDR3: TGTGCCAGCTTACTAGCGCTACAAGAGACCCAGTACTTC. This sequence encodes CASLLALQETQYF.

V is TRBV4-2 and J is TRBJ1-6; D perhaps matches TRBD1 (6 bases). V was pared by 0 bases and J by 9 bases, with 12 bases between. This CDR3 contains 15 residues. Germline CDR1 is LGHNA and CDR2 is YNFKEQ. This CDR3 is CASSQEFGDTSPLHF. CDR3 bases: TGTGCCAGCAGCCAAGAATTTGGGGACACTTCACCCCTCCACTTT.

The chain is built from TRBV14 and TRBJ2-6, with D hard to call. The CDR3 has 15 amino acids. V lost 4 bases and J lost 0, with 7 bases in between. CDR1 and CDR2 (germline): SGHDN, FVKESK. The CDR3 DNA reads as TGTGCCAGCAGCCCCTTGGCCTCTGGGGCCAACGTCCTGACTTTC. This codes for CASSPLASGANVLTF.